This T cell receptor (beta chain) was sequenced during a study of OX40 agonist ivuxolimab in advanced cancers. Concerning this clone itself: Its antigen is currently unknown.

V lost 5 bases and J lost 4, with 8 bases in between. Germline values: CDR1 SEHNR, CDR2 FQNEAQ (reference sequence). This CDR3 is built from 12 residues. Only in-frame clones appear in the TCRdb table, and some are missing; sequencing was by immunoSEQ multiplex PCR. The repertoire has 74,000 or so clones, approximately 86% of them found once; the top ten carry approximately 2.1%. General observations from the study: Partial responders at 0.1-3.0 mg/kg showed near-lowest clonal expansion.

V and J are TRBV7-9 and TRBJ1-2; tentatively, D is TRBD1 (5 bases). The source was CD4+ or CD8+ T cells sorted from blood, collected in a trial of the OX40 agonist ivuxolimab. This TCR derives from an adult with an advanced solid tumor such as melanoma, head and neck, liver or kidney cancer. CDR3 bases: TGTGCCAGCAGCCCGACAGCCTATGGCTACACCTTC. It encodes CASSPTAYGYTF.